This T cell receptor (beta chain) was documented in a study of identical twins. The study, taken as a whole, reports: Cross-sectional statistical analysis, not tracking of the same donors, underpinned the conclusions. Out-of-frame alpha sequences shared by twins showed excess low generation probability.

TCRdb analysed the 5' RACE reads with MiXCR anew, one entry per CDR3 protein. The table records some 730,000 distinct CDR3 sequences, roughly 18% of them present only once. The J segment lost 3 bases and the V segment lost 1 base, leaving 6 bases of the junction unmatched. The CDR3 has 16 residues. This clonotype showed up just a few times. Antigen unknown. The sample was also reused in another study, on T cells expressing NK-cell markers.

Sequenced: PBMCs. This sequence joins TRBV12-3 or TRBV12-4 and TRBJ2-1; TRBD2 matches at 7 bases. The receptor comes from a woman between 18 and 29 years old in good health. CDR3 DNA sequence: TGTGCCAGCAGTTTAGGAGTAGCGGGCGTCTACAATGAGCAGTTCTTC. Amino acids: CASSLGVAGVYNEQFF.